The present T cell receptor beta chain was sequenced within a study of T cells in women clearing cervical HPV infection. The repertoire was sequenced with immunoSEQ multiplex PCR; TCRdb's copy has only in-frame clones and lacks some. This repertoire includes around 20,000 clones. This clonotype was sampled from a woman aged 18 to 75 with a cervical HPV16 infection that either progressed to CIN3+ or cleared (not recorded which). The sequencing sample was made of blood buffy coat.

The part of the CDR3 DNA that was read is TGTGCCAGTAGTATCGGTAGCGGAACCCAAGAGACC. Residues: CASSIGSGTQET. The whole CDR3 sequence reads CASSIGSGTQETQYF. The V gene is TRBV19, the J gene TRBJ2-5; possibly TRBD2 for D (6 bases). The read ends 3 residues early relative to the CDR3; the germline J gene fills the gap. Germline V gene data show CDR1 as LNHDA and CDR2 as SQIVND (reference sequence). The V and J ends lost 3 bases and 1 base respectively, with 12 bases between them. The CDR3 length is 15 residues. Together with reference TRBV19 and TRBJ2-5, the CDR3 gives the full variable domain: DGGITQSPKYLFRKEGQNVTLSCEQNLNHDAMYWYRQDPGQGLRLIYYSQIVNDFQKGDIAEGYSVSREKKESFPLTVTSAQKNPTAFYLCASSIGSGTQETQYFGPGTRLLVL.